One T cell receptor (beta chain) is described in this entry. Its recognized antigen is unknown. Base qualities are not provided; no much larger clone lies one nucleotide away. V is shortened by 6 bases, J by 2 bases, and the region joining them spans 15 bases. The cysteine opens and the phenylalanine closes a CDR3 of 14 amino acids. The read is trimmed to its CDR3 DNA, 42 bases read in frame from base 1. Sequences SGHKS (CDR1) and YYEKEE (CDR2) are obtained from the germline V gene (reference sequence). These data come from a study of T cell responses to AZD1222 COVID-19 vaccine (dated by TCRdb to about 2021). At the level of the whole study: A total of about 230 trial participants underwent TCR sequencing, of whom 207 received two doses of AZD1222 and some 26 received two doses of the MenACWY control vaccine. Trial participants were enrolled into age subgroups of 18-55, 56-69 and 70-plus years, which contained roughly 140, 27 and 60 TCR-sequenced participants, respectively. Here is what the overall study found, with its caveats: Vaccine-associated CD4 TCRs spanned the whole spike protein, with dominant responses in regions 160-218 and 743-854. In the small 56-69-year group, the increase in depth fell short of significance, most likely because of low power. Conclusions about previously exposed vaccinees were limited because only six AZD1222 recipients were SARS-CoV-2 seropositive at baseline. Epitopes outside the regions mutated in the B.1.351 and B.1.1.7 variants were reportedly recognized by nearly half of the unique spike-specific TCRs. Because no samples from the day 14 peak response were available, repertoires could be characterized only after the peak T cell response. A significant rise in spike-specific TCR breadth and depth was observed after two AZD1222 doses relative to day 0 and relative to MenACWY recipients. Participants were mostly white British, with more females than males. The authors suggested clonal diversity may have been underestimated.

The time point label for this specimen denotes: about 28 days (+/-7) after the second vaccine dose. AZD1222 recipients whose second dose came at about 4 weeks and those whose second dose came at about 12 weeks were combined into one group, since spike-specific TCR depth and breadth did not differ between the two schedules. Vaccinee samples were obtained from the UK trials COV001 and COV002, which included a single-blind randomized controlled phase 2/3 trial of AZD1222 (ChAdOx1 nCoV-19) in healthy adults. Trial participant PBMC samples were collected at day 0 and day 28 after the second dose for TCRbeta chain sequencing. The CDR3 regions of human TCRbeta chains were analyzed by immunosequencing. In the source study's methods: TCRs in the repertoires were matched against a reference library of SARS-CoV-2-specific TCRs that had been generated with the MIRA antigen-specificity platform. Breadth was defined as the fraction of unique TCRs that were SARS-CoV-2-associated, and depth was defined as the fraction of total T cells that were SARS-CoV-2-associated. Using the MIRA data, every spike-specific TCR was mapped to the spike region that the TCR reacted to and assigned to either a CD4 or a CD8 class. Log10-transformed breadth and depth values were compared by one-way ANOVA with Sidak's multiple comparisons tests. This immuneACCESS table, as held by TCRdb, lists in-frame sequences with V and J called but not all clones. Of the missing ones, under half trace to an unresolved V gene in checked studies; the others have no known cause. The V and J calls and clone size were taken over from that table, and D and trimming were inferred from the DNA. The sample table records 110,000 or so clones; around 89% of these occur just once. The top ten hold about 7.1% of the sample.

The specimen comprised peripheral blood, sampled 28 days after the second AZD1222 dose. This sequence originates from an adult who received the AZD1222 COVID-19 vaccine. Recombination connected TRBV5-5 to TRBJ2-7; TRBD1 is a weak D gene call, 5 bases matching. The base sequence is TGTGCCAGCACGGACAAATATTCTCCCTACGAGCAGTACTTC. Translation gives CASTDKYSPYEQYF.